This is a list of T cell receptor beta chains from one sample in a study of blood T cell repertoires in COVID-19. Repertoires were generated with immunoSEQ multiplex PCR, while TCRdb's copy carries only in-frame clones and drops some. The data hold fewer than 350,000 clones, with around four fifths observed a single time. The sample consisted of peripheral blood. The receptors come from a woman between 50 and 59 years old with active or convalescent COVID-19. Both conserved end residues are trimmed from each CDR3. A D gene is named only where the DNA matches it firmly. Clone size appears in some rows only: once, few, many, or a class for an expanded clone.

TRBV21-1	NA	TRBJ2-7	NA	ASLGGCEQY
TRBV3-1/TRBV3-2	NA	TRBJ2-3	TRBD2	ASSPAGTDTQY
TRBV2	NA	TRBJ2-7	TRBD1	ASSYRDRGGGTYEQY
TRBV4-2	NA	TRBJ2-3	NA	ASSQESTRLPTDTQY
TRBV13	NA	TRBJ2-1	NA	ASSFNSRNPRSYNEQF
TRBV2	once	TRBJ1-4	NA	ASSDRGANEKLF
TRBV12-3/TRBV12-4	NA	TRBJ2-7	NA	ASSSLGDEQY
TRBV20-1	NA	TRBJ1-5	NA	SARDGPAGV
TRBV28	once	TRBJ2-7	NA	ASSSTEAGRY
TRBV6-5	many	TRBJ1-5	NA	ASRGVGSNQPQH
TRBV7-8	few	TRBJ2-7	TRBD2	ASSLGLAGAFEQY
TRBV13	NA	TRBJ1-1	NA	ASSLSGRTSTEAF
TRBV5-4	NA	TRBJ2-3	TRBD2	ASSRTSGVADTQY
TRBV10-3	once	TRBJ2-7	TRBD1	AISGLSPDRVTYEQY
TRBV6-5	NA	TRBJ2-7	NA	ASKFRRGTYEQY
TRBV2	few	TRBJ1-5	NA	ASNGGVNSNQPQH
TRBV5-1	NA	TRBJ2-1	TRBD2	ASSYTSGSNEQF
TRBV10-3	NA	TRBJ1-1	TRBD1	AISEADREFTEAF
TRBV11-2	NA	TRBJ2-1	NA	ASSLDIRSSYNEQF
TRBV19	once	TRBJ1-2	NA	ASSTGRQGPVNYGYT
TRBV19	once	TRBJ2-2	TRBD2	ASSKLPLLAGGPSGELF
TRBV5-1	NA	TRBJ1-2	NA	ASSSQLGQTYGYT
TRBV19	NA	TRBJ2-7	NA	ASSPSSGAYEQY
TRBV7-9	NA	TRBJ1-2	NA	ASSLAFNGYT
TRBV5-4	NA	TRBJ2-7	TRBD1	ASSSKTGGTYEQY
TRBV28	NA	TRBJ1-1	TRBD1	ASSLLTGGLNTEAF
TRBV2	NA	TRBJ1-5	TRBD1	ASSPGQGQFSNQPQH
TRBV10-1	once	TRBJ1-5	NA	ASSDRSSNQPQH
TRBV19	NA	TRBJ1-2	TRBD1	ASSMGGQGLSYT
TRBV27	NA	TRBJ1-2	NA	ASSPRSRASGYT
TRBV6-1	NA	TRBJ1-2	NA	ASSEALGTPLYGYT
TRBV7-2	NA	TRBJ2-1	TRBD2	ASSSSGGGYNEQF
TRBV20-1	NA	TRBJ2-1	NA	SASGVSGLYEQF
TRBV28	NA	TRBJ2-7	TRBD1	ATNSQGIGDEQY
TRBV7-9	NA	TRBJ2-2	TRBD2	ASSSSPGTSGRNTGELF
TRBV5-1	NA	TRBJ2-1	TRBD2	ASSSRTSGAYNEQF
TRBV28	once	TRBJ1-5	NA	ASSGHDRPNQPQH
TRBV28	NA	TRBJ1-2	TRBD1	ASRGQVNYGYT
TRBV5-1	NA	TRBJ2-1	TRBD1	ASSVRVAGGNNEQF
TRBV6-2/TRBV6-3	NA	TRBJ2-3	NA	ASSYGDKLTDTQY
TRBV5-1	NA	TRBJ1-1	TRBD1	ASSSGQTHTEAF
TRBV28	once	TRBJ1-5	NA	ASSFRGSHNQPQH
TRBV15	NA	TRBJ1-6	NA	ATSREGVSPLH
TRBV6-5	NA	TRBJ1-2	NA	ASINKPGEGYT
TRBV9	once	TRBJ1-1	NA	ASSPLATEAF
TRBV9	NA	TRBJ1-2	TRBD1	ASSATGAGYT
TRBV7-2	once	TRBJ1-5	NA	ASSLGGSRGQPQH
TRBV11-3	NA	TRBJ2-7	TRBD1	ASSAGQGLEQY
TRBV6-5	NA	TRBJ2-2	NA	ASSRALKNTGELF
TRBV28	NA	TRBJ1-1	NA	ASSSYEADTEAF
TRBV10-2	NA	TRBJ1-6	NA	ASSETPARDFRNSPLH
TRBV27	NA	TRBJ1-6	TRBD1	ASRQGLNSPLH
TRBV3-1/TRBV3-2	NA	TRBJ1-4	NA	ASSQGQPNEKLF
TRBV4-1	NA	TRBJ1-1	TRBD1	ASSRQGQDTEAF
TRBV28	NA	TRBJ2-1	TRBD1	ASSDPRGQGNNEQF